Presented here are 18 T cell receptor beta chains from one specimen sequenced in a study of STAT3 mutations in large granular lymphocyte leukemia. Libraries were prepared by immunoSEQ multiplex PCR; TCRdb keeps only in-frame clonotypes and omits some of them. The sample has 2,000 to 3,000 clones. Study-wide results and caveats: At least one immunodominant TCR beta clonotype appeared in every T-cell large granular lymphocyte leukemia patient.

These TCRs' antigens remain unknown. The material sequenced was PBMCs. The receptors here all came from a human donor with T large granular lymphocyte leukemia. The donor label of this sample is uncertain. Some clones in this sample may be carry-over from other donors' samples.

A remark on this clone: The CDR3 does not end in the conserved phenylalanine or tryptophan, so this is likely a read error. No DNA is shown, since the ends of the CDR3 on it are uncertain; the CDR3 is the one TCRdb lists. V is TRBV19 and J is TRBJ1-1; the table gives TRBD1 as D, unverified against the DNA. Germline CDR1 reads LNHDA; CDR2 reads SQIVND (reference sequence). The CDR3 length equals 12 residues, ends included. CDR3 region: CASRGTGEPNTE.

Worth noting for this clone: The conserved phenylalanine or tryptophan is not found at the CDR3 terminus, so this likely reflects a read error. No DNA is shown, since the ends of the CDR3 on it are uncertain; the CDR3 is the one TCRdb lists. The genes are TRBV11-2 and TRBJ2-7; the table's D call TRBD1 went unverified against the DNA. The CDR3 length equals 8 residues, ends included. CDR1 and CDR2 (germline): SGHAT, FQNNGV. The CDR3 sequence: CASSLGNE.

As concerns this clone: It is likely a read error, because the conserved phenylalanine at the end of the CDR3 is missing. The limits of the CDR3 on the DNA are not certain, so only TCRdb's listed CDR3 is given. V is TRBV5-4 and J is TRBJ2-1; the table's D call TRBD1 went unverified against the DNA. Germline CDR1 reads SGHNT; CDR2 reads YYREEE (reference sequence). The CDR3 comprises 10 residues, both ends counted. Here the CDR3 reads CASHGPNDNE.

A note on this clone: This CDR3 is missing its conserved last phenylalanine or tryptophan, likely due to a read error. It is unclear where the CDR3 begins or ends on the DNA, so no DNA is shown, and the CDR3 is as TCRdb lists it. V is TRBV14 and J is TRBJ2-1; the D call TRBD1 from the table was never checked on the DNA. In germline, CDR1 is SGHDN, CDR2 FVKESK. The CDR3 is 8 amino acids in total, end residues counted. CDR3: CASSHSHE.

To note about this clone: This likely comes from a read error, as the CDR3 has no conserved phenylalanine or tryptophan at its end. The limits of the CDR3 on the DNA are not certain, so only TCRdb's listed CDR3 is given. V is TRBV18 and J is TRBJ1-3. CDR1 is KGHSH, CDR2 LQKENI, per germline. The CDR3 is 13 amino acids in total, end residues counted. The CDR3 sequence is CASSPLSDPAGNT.

As to this clone: Lacking the conserved final phenylalanine or tryptophan, this CDR3 likely reflects a read error. No DNA is shown, since the ends of the CDR3 on it are uncertain; the CDR3 is the one TCRdb lists. The chain uses TRBV20-1 and TRBJ2-3; the table gives TRBD2 as D, unverified against the DNA. Germline CDR1 DFQATT, CDR2 SNEGSKA (reference sequence). The CDR3 length is 9 residues, termini included. The CDR3 spells CSAPTSTDT.

This clone shows up as medium-sized by frequency. The CDR3 does not close with the conserved phenylalanine or tryptophan, likely indicating a read error. The limits of the CDR3 on the DNA are not certain, so only TCRdb's listed CDR3 is given. The chain uses TRBV5-1 and TRBJ1-2; the table calls TRBD1, which could not be checked here. Per germline, CDR1 SGHRS and CDR2 YFSETQ. The CDR3 has 11 amino acids, counting both end residues. The CDR3 reads CASSLGGPGDG.

On this clone: Without the conserved terminal phenylalanine or tryptophan, this CDR3 likely stems from a read error. It is unclear where the CDR3 begins or ends on the DNA, so no DNA is shown, and the CDR3 is as TCRdb lists it. V is TRBV7-6 and J is TRBJ1-1. Germline V gene data show CDR1 as SGHVS and CDR2 as FNYEAQ. The CDR3 spans 10 residues, counting both ends. The CDR3 reads CASSLTGNTE.

Concerning this clone: This CDR3 fails to terminate in the conserved phenylalanine or tryptophan, so it likely reflects a read error. No DNA is shown, since the ends of the CDR3 on it are uncertain; the CDR3 is the one TCRdb lists. The chain links TRBV7-9 to TRBJ1-2; the table's D call, TRBD1, was not checked against the DNA. The CDR3 region is 11 residues in length, termini included. CDR1 SEHNR and CDR2 FQNEAQ come from the germline V gene (reference sequence). CDR3 sequence: CASSVGSSDYG.

About this clone: In this CDR3 the conserved last residue, phenylalanine or tryptophan, is missing, so a read error is likely. No DNA is shown, since the ends of the CDR3 on it are uncertain; the CDR3 is the one TCRdb lists. CDR3 sequence: CATTNLKNTGE. The chain employs TRBV2 and TRBJ2-2; the tabulated D call, TRBD2, remains unverified against the DNA. The CDR3 length equals 11 residues, ends included. CDR1 is SNHLY, CDR2 FYNNEI, per germline.

A remark on this clone: Since the CDR3 does not end with the conserved phenylalanine or tryptophan, this likely comes from a read error. It is unclear where the CDR3 begins or ends on the DNA, so no DNA is shown, and the CDR3 is as TCRdb lists it. V gene TRBV7-9 combines with J gene TRBJ2-2; the table's D call, TRBD2, was not checked against the DNA. The CDR3 contains 11 residues when both ends are counted. In germline, CDR1 is SEHNR, CDR2 FQNEAQ (reference sequence). This CDR3 is CASSPYGGTGE.

To note about this clone: The CDR3 ends on some other residue instead of the conserved phenylalanine or tryptophan, so this is likely a read error. The limits of the CDR3 on the DNA are not certain, so only TCRdb's listed CDR3 is given. The chain links TRBV20-1 to TRBJ1-5. The CDR3 has 14 residues if both end residues are counted. Germline-derived CDR1 and CDR2 are DFQATT and SNEGSKA (reference sequence). The CDR3 spells CSARRPGVGDSNQP.

With respect to this clone: Because the CDR3 is missing its conserved closing phenylalanine or tryptophan, this is likely a read error. Because the CDR3's place on the DNA is in doubt, the DNA is left out and the CDR3 is given as listed by TCRdb. The gene calls are TRBV19 and TRBJ2-5; TRBD1 is taken as the D call from the table, unchecked against the DNA. Looked up from germline, CDR1 is LNHDA and CDR2 is SQIVND (reference sequence). The CDR3 comprises 9 residues, both ends counted. The CDR3 is CASRGFQET.

Comments on this clone: The CDR3 does not close with the conserved phenylalanine or tryptophan, likely indicating a read error. No DNA is shown, since the ends of the CDR3 on it are uncertain; the CDR3 is the one TCRdb lists. V gene TRBV20-1 combines with J gene TRBJ2-3; the table calls TRBD1, which could not be checked here. Germline CDR1 and CDR2: DFQATT and SNEGSKA (reference sequence). From its first to its last residue, the CDR3 has 9 amino acids. The CDR3 loop is CSANRYTDT.

With respect to this clone: The conserved final phenylalanine or tryptophan is absent from the CDR3, which likely points to a read error. It is unclear where the CDR3 begins or ends on the DNA, so no DNA is shown, and the CDR3 is as TCRdb lists it. This chain uses TRBV5-1 with TRBJ1-1; TRBD1 is taken as the D call from the table, unchecked against the DNA. The CDR3 contains 12 residues when both ends are counted. Germline CDR1 is SGHRS and CDR2 is YFSETQ. CDR3 sequence reads: CASSQGGARNTE.

This clone is labeled medium-sized based on frequency. It is likely a read error, because the conserved phenylalanine at the end of the CDR3 is missing. The limits of the CDR3 on the DNA are not certain, so only TCRdb's listed CDR3 is given. The V and J genes are TRBV28 and TRBJ1-4; the table's D call, TRBD1, has no DNA check behind it. The CDR3 length equals 13 residues, ends included. Germline CDR1 MDHEN, CDR2 SYDVKM. The chain's CDR3 is CASSFYRGQPNEK.

Remarks on this clone: The final CDR3 position lacks the conserved phenylalanine or tryptophan, pointing to a likely read error. It is unclear where the CDR3 begins or ends on the DNA, so no DNA is shown, and the CDR3 is as TCRdb lists it. This chain's CDR3 is CSVRAVSNQP. The J gene is TRBJ1-5, the V gene TRBV29-1; TRBD1 is the table's D call, not checked against the DNA. The CDR3 comprises 10 residues, both ends counted. Per the germline V gene, CDR1 is SQVTM and CDR2 is ANQGSEA.

As to this clone: The CDR3 ends on some other residue instead of the conserved phenylalanine or tryptophan, so this is likely a read error. No DNA is shown, since the ends of the CDR3 on it are uncertain; the CDR3 is the one TCRdb lists. The chain uses TRBV5-6 and TRBJ2-2; the D segment call TRBD1 is taken from the table without a DNA check. The CDR3 spans 11 residues, counting both ends. CDR1 and CDR2 from the germline V gene are SGHDT and YYEEEE. The CDR3 protein is CASSDSLNTGE.